The clone carrying this T cell receptor beta chain was seen ten or more times. Noted time point: newly diagnosed GD, antithyroid drugs for less than 3 months. From RNA extracted from PBMCs, the TCR library was made. This sample is part of a study of regulatory T cells in long-lasting Graves disease. In building TCR beta libraries, iRepertoire HTBI primers were used together with Arm-PCR of CDR3 regions. TCRdb called the multiplex PCR reads again in MiXCR, with one record for every CDR3 protein. Here the sample spans 350,000 to 400,000 distinct CDR3 sequences, around 16% being singletons. In germline, CDR1 is ENHRY, CDR2 SYGVKD. J was trimmed by 4 bases and V by 2 bases; bases with no gene match: 4. The CDR3 totals 14 residues.

The sequence was collected from a female donor with Graves disease. The sample here was peripheral blood mononuclear cells (PBMCs), taken at new diagnosis, from a patient treated with antithyroid drugs. This sequence joins TRBV10-3 and TRBJ1-2; TRBD1 matches 7 bases. The DNA for the CDR3 is TGTGCCATCAGTGAGCGACAGGGAAGCTATGGCTACACCTTC. Encoded protein: CAISERQGSYGYTF.